Listed below are T cell receptor beta chains from one sample, sequenced in a study of blood T cell repertoires in COVID-19. Assay: immunoSEQ multiplex PCR; the TCRdb copy retains only in-frame clones and omits some. This sample has 40,000 to 55,000 clones, with roughly nine tenths found just once. The specimen was peripheral blood. Receptors originate from a woman older than 75 with acute or convalescent COVID-19. The CDR3 runs from the conserved cysteine through the conserved F or W. A D gene is named only where the DNA matches it firmly. Expanded clones are given a class, and other clones once, few, many or no size at all.

d_call clone_size j_call v_call cdr3_nt cdr3_aa
NA NA TRBJ2-2 TRBV5-4 TGTGCCAGCAGCTTGAACAGGGTGAGCGGGGAGCTGTTTTTT CASSLNRVSGELFF
TRBD1 NA TRBJ2-1 TRBV7-9 TGTGCCAGCAGTCGACAGGGGGAAGGGCAGTTCTTC CASSRQGEGQFF
NA few TRBJ1-2 TRBV19 TGTGCCAGTAGTAGGCCAGGTGATGAGGGCTACACCTTC CASSRPGDEGYTF
NA once TRBJ1-5 TRBV9 TGTGCCAGCAGCGTGGACGGGGGGCTTAACAATCAGCCCCAGCATTTT CASSVDGGLNNQPQHF
TRBD2 NA TRBJ2-1 TRBV7-9 TGTGCCAGCAGCCTTAGCGGGGCTGCCTACAATGAGCAGTTCTTC CASSLSGAAYNEQFF
NA NA TRBJ2-7 TRBV15 TGTGCCACCAGCAGAGATGCCCCTAAGCATACCTACGAGCAGTACTTC CATSRDAPKHTYEQYF
NA NA TRBJ2-1 TRBV4-2 TGTGCCAGCAGCCAAGACTGGTCGGAGCGGCTTTACAATGAGCAGTTCTTC CASSQDWSERLYNEQFF
NA NA TRBJ2-1 TRBV5-4 TGTGCCAGCAGCTCCTATTATGGCGGGCACTACAATGAGCAGTTCTTC CASSSYYGGHYNEQFF
TRBD1 NA TRBJ2-5 TRBV18 TGTGCCAGCTCACCTACCAGAGGACAGGCGACGTACCAAGAGACCCAGTACTTC CASSPTRGQATYQETQYF
TRBD1 few TRBJ1-3 TRBV7-9 TGTGCCAGCAGCTTTGGGAACAGGGGAATTGGAAACACCATATATTTT CASSFGNRGIGNTIYF
TRBD1 once TRBJ2-7 TRBV2 TGTGCCAGCAGGGTGGGGACAGGGACTTCCTACGAGCAGTACTTC CASRVGTGTSYEQYF
TRBD1 NA TRBJ2-5 TRBV11-2 TGTGCCAGCAGCTTAAGAGCAGGGGGCGGCTCGGAGACCCAGTACTTC CASSLRAGGGSETQYF
TRBD2 NA TRBJ2-7 TRBV11-2 TGTGCCAGCGGGAAGCGGGAGCTTATCTACGAGCAGTACTTC CASGKRELIYEQYF
TRBD2 NA TRBJ2-5 TRBV18 TGTGCCAGCTCACCACTAGGACTAGCGGCTAGGGAGACCCAGTACTTC CASSPLGLAARETQYF
TRBD1 NA TRBJ2-7 TRBV9 TGTGCCAGCAGCGTAGGGGCAGGGGGAATCTACGAGCAGTACTTC CASSVGAGGIYEQYF
NA few TRBJ1-2 TRBV9 TGTGCCAGCAGCGTGGGGGGTGACTATGGCTACACCTTC CASSVGGDYGYTF
NA NA TRBJ1-1 TRBV18 TGTGCCAGCTCACCTGGGCCTGACACTGAAGCTTTCTTT CASSPGPDTEAFF
NA once TRBJ2-1 TRBV24-1 TGTGCCACCAGTGATTTGGGAGCTAAGGCGAACAATGAGCAGTTCTTC CATSDLGAKANNEQFF
TRBD1 NA TRBJ1-5 TRBV4-1 TGCGCCAGCAGCCAGGGGACAGGGAGCGATCAGCCCCAGCATTTT CASSQGTGSDQPQHF
NA NA TRBJ1-6 TRBV3-1/TRBV3-2 TGTGCCAGCAGCCAAGGTCGGGGTTCACCCCTCCACTTT CASSQGRGSPLHF
NA NA TRBJ2-3 TRBV20-1 TGCAGTGCTAGTTCTCAGAGGGGGTGGAGCACAGATACGCAGTATTTT CSASSQRGWSTDTQYF
TRBD1 NA TRBJ1-2 TRBV4-3 TGCGCCAGCAGCCAGTATACAGGGGCCAACTATGGCTACACCTTC CASSQYTGANYGYTF
TRBD1 NA TRBJ2-1 TRBV6-5 TGTGCCAGCAGTCCGGGACAGATGCCGACCGGGCAGTTCTTC CASSPGQMPTGQFF
NA NA TRBJ1-5 TRBV28 TGTGCCAGCAGAATGATAACAGACGGGGGTAGCAATCAGCCCCAGCATTTT CASRMITDGGSNQPQHF